This T cell receptor (beta chain) originates from a study of monozygotic twins with inflammatory bowel disease. Per germline, CDR1 MDHEN and CDR2 SYDVKM. The CDR3 length is 14 residues. TCRdb re-called the 5' RACE reads and shows each CDR3 protein once, DNA omitted. The sample's table shows around 380,000 distinct CDR3 sequences. This clonotype was sampled from a human donor with ulcerative colitis or Crohn's disease, or a healthy co-twin of an affected twin (not recorded which). This chain joins TRBV28 and TRBJ2-2; checking the TCRdb D call of TRBD1 is not possible without DNA. Sequenced input: blood. This CDR3 reads CATTSPGDTGELFF.